Listed here are 19 T cell receptor beta chains from one sample, sequenced in a study of cytomegalovirus exposure and HLA in healthy donors. It was with 60 Vbeta and 13 Jbeta primers that the PCR ran. The data were produced by immunoSEQ multiplex PCR, yet TCRdb's version contains in-frame clones alone and is incomplete. The sample holds about 190,000 clones, 85% seen once. Sequencing was performed on PBMCs. The receptor source for this set is a boy between 2 and 10 years old in good health and CMV-seronegative.

V and J are TRBV2 and TRBJ2-7, with 11 bases lining up with TRBD1. The CDR3 contains 17 residues. CDR1 and CDR2 (germline): SNHLY, FYNNEI. Trimming took 5 bases from V and 3 from J; bases not matched to a gene: 12. The CDR3: CASSFPIRDRGVYEQYF. In DNA form, the CDR3 reads TGTGCCAGCAGTTTTCCTATCCGGGACAGGGGGGTCTACGAGCAGTACTTC.

This clone is a singleton in its sample. The chain joins TRBV11-2 to TRBJ1-4; 10 nucleotides line up with TRBD1. V was pared by 1 base and J by 3 bases, with 2 bases of the junction left unmatched. This CDR3 has 16 amino acids. Per germline, CDR1 SGHAT and CDR2 FQNNGV. The DNA of the CDR3 is TGTGCCAGCAGCTTAGGAGGGACAGGGGCTAATGAAAAACTGTTTTTT. Its protein product is CASSLGGTGANEKLFF.

The rearrangement links TRBV6-5 to TRBJ2-1; 7 bases map to TRBD1. With V trimmed by 5 bases and J by 10 bases, 5 bases remained unmatched. CDR1 MNHEY and CDR2 SVGAGI come from the germline V gene. The CDR3 has 12 amino acids. The CDR3 nucleotides are TGTGCCAGCAGTCGCGACAGGGCAGAGCAGTTCTTC. Its translation: CASSRDRAEQFF.

A remark on this clone: The junction and the germline gene differ at one end; a read error may be behind it. The chain employs TRBV5-1 and TRBJ2-1; 15 bases match TRBD2. From germline, CDR1 is SGHRS and CDR2 YFSETQ. The CDR3 length is 16 residues. CDR3 amino acids: CASSLGPLGLAGGRVF. CDR3 in DNA: TGCGCCAGCAGCCTGGGGCCTTTAGGACTAGCGGGAGGGCGGGTCTTC.

The CDR3 is CASSLSRDRAFGYTF. In nucleotides, the CDR3 is TGTGCCAGCAGCTTGTCCCGGGACAGGGCCTTTGGCTACACCTTC. This chain joins TRBV5-5 and TRBJ1-2, with 9 bases that match TRBD1. The CDR3 length is 15 residues. The germline V gene has CDR1 SGHKS and CDR2 YYEKEE (reference sequence). V lost 1 base and J lost 7; bases outside the gene matches: 8.

This chain links TRBV7-9 with TRBJ2-7, with 7 bases fitting TRBD1. The CDR3 extends over 14 amino acids. Looked up from germline, CDR1 is SEHNR and CDR2 is FQNEAQ (reference sequence). V lost 4 bases and J lost 0; bases outside the gene matches: 3. CDR3 residues: CASSSDRVSYEQYV. The CDR3 coding sequence is TGTGCCAGCAGCTCTGACAGGGTCTCCTACGAGCAGTACGTC.

In this sample, this clone turned up once. The rearrangement links TRBV29-1 to TRBJ1-4; D remains ambiguous. Trimming pared 5 bases from V and 0 bases from J, leaving 13 bases between. Germline loops: CDR1 SQVTM, CDR2 ANQGSEA. The CDR3 is 15 amino acids. The CDR3 is CSVIPMEATNEKLFF. For the CDR3, the DNA is TGCAGCGTTATTCCCATGGAGGCAACTAATGAAAAACTGTTTTTT.

This clone has more than one count but fewer than ten. The rearrangement uses TRBV6-1 and TRBJ1-4, with a tentative D call TRBD1 (5 bases). The CDR3 has 15 amino acids. Germline CDR1 and CDR2: MNHNS and SASEGT. Trimming left V 2 bases short and J 4 bases short, with 11 bases between. The DNA of the CDR3 is TGTGCCAGCAGTGAAAGGTGGGGGGATAATGAAAAACTGTTTTTT. It specifies CASSERWGDNEKLFF.

The chain links TRBV10-1 to TRBJ2-2; 10 positions match TRBD2. CDR1 is WNHNN, CDR2 SYGVQD, per germline (reference sequence). The V and J ends lost 2 bases and 7 bases, in that order; junction bases with no gene match: 7. This CDR3 comprises 16 residues. The CDR3 protein is CASSEGSGGADGELFF. DNA of the CDR3: TGCGCCAGCAGTGAGGGGAGCGGGGGGGCAGACGGGGAGCTGTTTTTT.

This chain's CDR3 is CASSFPTKDTPSSYNEQFF. DNA for the CDR3: TGTGCCAGCAGCTTTCCGACAAAGGACACCCCGAGCTCCTACAATGAGCAGTTCTTC. The chain has TRBV7-9 and TRBJ2-1; tentatively, D is TRBD1 (5 bases). CDR3 length: 19 amino acids. Germline CDR1 is SEHNR and CDR2 is FQNEAQ (reference sequence). Deletions cut 3 bases from V and 0 bases from J, with 21 bases between.

This chain uses TRBV15 with TRBJ1-1; 7 nucleotides line up with TRBD1. Looked up from germline, CDR1 is LNHNV and CDR2 is YYDKDF (reference sequence). J gave up 4 bases and V 0 bases, and 5 bases lay outside the gene matches. The CDR3 runs 15 residues. CDR3 bases: TGTGCCACCAGCAGAGACAGGGACAGTCGCACTGAAGCTTTCTTT. This encodes CATSRDRDSRTEAFF.

The chain employs TRBV29-1 and TRBJ1-4; 8 bases are a match to TRBD1. Germline V gene lookup returns CDR1 SQVTM and CDR2 ANQGSEA. The CDR3 is made up of 13 amino acids. V was pared by 4 bases and J by 8 bases, with 6 bases of the junction left unmatched. The DNA for the CDR3 is TGCAGCGTTGGGACAGGGAGGGGGGAAAAACTGTTTTTT. It specifies CSVGTGRGEKLFF.

The sample holds a few counts of this clone. This chain uses TRBV2 with TRBJ2-1; D may be TRBD1 (5 bases). The CDR3 sequence is 15 residues long. Deletions cut 6 bases from V and 5 bases from J, with 17 bases between. Germline-derived CDR1 and CDR2 are SNHLY and FYNNEI. This CDR3 is CASSDRPKLNNEQFF. Written as DNA, the CDR3 is TGTGCCAGCAGCGACAGACCCAAGCTAAACAATGAGCAGTTCTTC.

The V and J genes are TRBV12-5 and TRBJ2-1; TRBD2 is a possible D gene (6 bases). Trimming took 7 bases from V and 6 from J, leaving 13 bases between them. CDR3 length equals 13 residues. Germline CDR1 is LGHNT and CDR2 is FRNRAP. CDR3 in amino acids: CASALSGGNEQFF. CDR3 DNA: TGTGCTAGTGCCCTATCCGGGGGCAATGAGCAGTTCTTC.

This chain links TRBV10-2 with TRBJ2-3, with D possibly TRBD1 on 6 matching bases. This CDR3 has 17 amino acids. Germline CDR1 WSHSY, CDR2 SAAADI. V was trimmed by 6 bases and J by 2 bases, leaving 21 bases between them. CDR3 DNA sequence: TGCGCCAGCAGACCTAGGCAGGGGAGTGGTAACACAGATACGCAGTATTTT. Protein product: CASRPRQGSGNTDTQYF.

J is TRBJ1-5 and V is TRBV23-1; D unclear. TRBV23-1 belongs to the ORF category, with a function that is uncertain. Between the trimmed V and J ends, which lost 2 bases and 4 bases, there was a span of 21 bases. This CDR3 contains 18 residues. CDR3: CASSQPILVREGNQPQHF. The CDR3 nucleotides are TGCGCCAGCAGTCAACCGATCCTCGTGCGGGAAGGTAATCAGCCCCAGCATTTT.

The table lists this clone with a count of one. The J gene is TRBJ2-5, the V gene TRBV28; 11 bases match TRBD2. The CDR3 runs 15 residues. Trimming took 3 bases from V and 2 from J; bases not matched to a gene: 2. Germline V gene lookup returns CDR1 MDHEN and CDR2 SYDVKM. The CDR3 protein is CASSFRLAGQETQYF. CDR3 nucleotides: TGTGCCAGCAGTTTCAGACTAGCGGGGCAAGAGACCCAGTACTTC.

The sample holds a few counts of this clone. This chain links TRBV6-6 with TRBJ1-1, with TRBD1 as a possible D gene (5 bases). CDR3 length equals 13 residues. Germline CDR1 reads MNHNY; CDR2 reads SVGAGI (reference sequence). V was cut by 6 bases and J by 1 base, with 9 bases left in between. For the CDR3, the DNA is TGTGCCAGCAGAGAAACAGGGAACACTGAAGCTTTCTTT. Translation gives CASRETGNTEAFF.

The chain recombines TRBV7-9 with TRBJ2-7, with D maybe TRBD2 (7 bases). V was trimmed by 5 bases and J by 3 bases, leaving 23 bases between them. Germline CDR1 reads SEHNR; CDR2 reads FQNEAQ (reference sequence). This CDR3 is 17 amino acids long. DNA for the CDR3: TGTGCCAGCAGCCCAGGGGACTACATGAGGTCTAGCTACGAGCAGTACTTC. Its translation: CASSPGDYMRSSYEQYF.